These 2 T cell receptor beta chains originate from one sample sequenced in a study of Graves' ophthalmopathy and Graves' hyperthyroidism. RNA served as the template for amplifying TCR beta CDR3 regions. First-round RT-PCR relied on HTBI primers, and a second-round multiplex PCR came next. Using its own MiXCR run on the multiplex PCR reads, TCRdb lists one record per CDR3 protein. The repertoire holds roughly 300,000 distinct CDR3 sequences, under 20% seen once, with 9% to 15% in the top ten. The sequenced material came from peripheral blood. The receptor set was obtained from an adult man with Graves' ophthalmopathy.

This clonotype has a count of ten or more. The junction and the germline gene differ at one end; a read error may be behind it. The chain recombines TRBV4-1 with TRBJ2-1; TRBD2 matches at 8 bases. The CDR3 runs to 18 residues. From germline, CDR1 is MGHRA and CDR2 YSYEKL. Here the CDR3 reads CASSQKGGGRLIYDEQFF. CDR3 nucleotide sequence: TGCGCCAGCAGCCAGAAGGGCGGGGGGCGGTTGATCTACGATGAGCAGTTCTTC.

This clonotype occurred many times. The chain carries TRBV29-1 and TRBJ2-7, with D maybe TRBD1 (6 bases). The germline V and J ends were trimmed by 5 bases and 5 bases, with 22 bases remaining between them. In germline, CDR1 is SQVTM, CDR2 ANQGSEA. The CDR3 consists of 15 residues. CDR3 amino acids: CSVQTRDKPTDEQYF. In nucleotides, the CDR3 is TGCAGCGTTCAAACCCGGGACAAACCAACCGACGAGCAGTACTTC.